Presented here are 20 T cell receptor beta chains from one specimen sequenced in a study of blood T cells in healthy people across ages. Next came a second PCR, run for about 7 to 11 cycles, which used a sample-barcoded 5' primer along with a J-beta primer mix. TCRdb reprocessed the 5' RACE reads via MiXCR and lists one record per CDR3 protein. Of roughly 800,000 distinct CDR3 sequences listed, over 45% were seen once; the top ten hold roughly 20%. Sample: blood. The source is a man aged 25 to 45 in good health.

This clonotype was seen a few times. The rearrangement links TRBV5-1 to TRBJ2-7; TRBD1 or TRBD2 may be the D gene (5 bases each). Germline V lookup: CDR1 SGHRS, CDR2 YFSETQ. V lost 3 bases, J lost 3 bases, and 16 bases lay in between. This CDR3 region has 15 residues. The CDR3 region has the DNA TGCGCCAGCAGCTCATCCGGGACGCCAAACTACGAGCAGTACTTC. It translates to CASSSSGTPNYEQYF.

The table lists this clonotype with a few counts. This rearrangement joins TRBV7-2 to TRBJ1-2; maybe TRBD1 (5 bases). With 1 base removed from V and 3 bases from J, the gap between germline ends came to 12 bases. Germline lookup yields CDR1 SGHTA and CDR2 FQGNSA. CDR3 length: 15 amino acids. The CDR3 sequence: CASSLGGEVYYGYTF. In nucleotides, the CDR3 is TGTGCCAGCAGCTTAGGGGGGGAGGTCTACTATGGCTACACCTTC. Drawing the rest from reference TRBV7-2 and TRBJ1-2, the complete variable domain is GAGVSQSPSNKVTEKGKDVELRCDPISGHTALYWYRQSLGQGLEFLIYFQGNSAPDKSGLPSDRFSAERTGGSVSTLTIQRTQQEDSAVYLCASSLGGEVYYGYTFGSGTRLTVV.

Comment on this clonotype: The junction and the germline gene differ at one end; a read error may be behind it. The chain carries TRBV6-5 and TRBJ2-2, with a weak D call TRBD1 (5 bases). CDR3 length equals 13 residues. Germline V gene data show CDR1 as MNHEY and CDR2 as SVGAGI. DNA of the CDR3: TGTGCCATCAGTTACAGGCACACCGGGGAGCTGTTTTTT. Protein: CAISYRHTGELFF.

The rearrangement links TRBV20-1 to TRBJ2-2, with 7 positions matching TRBD1. This CDR3 is 16 amino acids long. V lost 3 bases, J lost 2 bases, and 9 bases stayed unmatched. The germline V gene encodes CDR1 DFQATT and CDR2 SNEGSKA (reference sequence). CDR3 sequence (DNA): TGCAGTGCTAGGCCCTCGGGACAGTACAACACCGGGGAGCTGTTTTTT. Its translation is CSARPSGQYNTGELFF.

V usage is TRBV20-1 and J usage is TRBJ2-4; weak D call: TRBD2 (5 bases). The assigned J gene may be wrong: the sequence end matches TRBJ2-5 better. From germline, CDR1 is DFQATT and CDR2 SNEGSKA (reference sequence). The CDR3 is 13 residues long. CDR3 DNA sequence: TGCAGTGCTCAGAGGACTGCTCGGGAGACCCAGTACTTC. As protein: CSAQRTARETQYF.

This clonotype has a handful of counts. The chain employs TRBV20-1 and TRBJ2-3, with D uncertain. Per germline, CDR1 DFQATT and CDR2 SNEGSKA (reference sequence). Deletions cut 6 bases from V and 2 bases from J, with 9 bases between. This CDR3 contains 12 residues. The CDR3 protein is CSASVVTDTQYF. The CDR3 DNA is TGCAGTGCCAGCGTTGTCACAGATACGCAGTATTTT.

The V call is TRBV20-1, the J call TRBJ2-2; 7 bases line up with TRBD2. The ends lost 3 bases at V and 3 bases at J; junction bases unmatched: 4. CDR1 DFQATT and CDR2 SNEGSKA come from the germline V gene (reference sequence). The CDR3 contains 14 residues. The CDR3 region has the DNA TGCAGTGCTAGTCGTGGGGGGGACACCGGGGAGCTGTTTTTT. The encoded protein is CSASRGGDTGELFF.

The CDR3 protein is CASSVTESSYEQYF. CDR3 nucleotide sequence: TGTGCCAGCAGCGTAACCGAAAGCTCCTACGAGCAGTACTTC. V gene TRBV9 combines with J gene TRBJ2-7, with unresolved D. The V end lost 1 base, the J end lost 0 bases, and 8 bases lay between the germline ends. The CDR3 sequence is 14 residues long. Germline V gene lookup returns CDR1 SGDLS and CDR2 YYNGEE.

This sequence joins TRBV20-1 and TRBJ2-7; possible D gene TRBD2, 5 bases. This CDR3 is built from 13 residues. V was trimmed by 6 bases and J by 4 bases, leaving 16 bases between them. Germline V lookup: CDR1 DFQATT, CDR2 SNEGSKA (reference sequence). The CDR3 region has the DNA TGCAGTGCAACTATAGGACTCACTTACGAGCAGTACTTC. Amino acid sequence: CSATIGLTYEQYF.

This clonotype was counted only a few times. The chain is built from TRBV7-2 and TRBJ2-5, with 11 bases lining up with TRBD2. The CDR3 runs to 16 residues. Germline lookup yields CDR1 SGHTA and CDR2 FQGNSA. V gave up 1 base and J gave up 3 bases; unmatched junction bases: 4. CDR3 sequence: CASSLDVSGGEETQYF. CDR3 nucleotide sequence: TGTGCCAGCAGCTTAGACGTTAGCGGGGGGGAAGAGACCCAGTACTTC.

Only one count was recorded for this clonotype. The rearrangement uses TRBV6-2 or TRBV6-3 and TRBJ2-7, with D possibly being TRBD1 (5 bases). This CDR3 spans 16 amino acids. CDR1 MNHEY and CDR2 SVGEGT come from the germline V gene. Deletions cut 0 bases from V and 0 bases from J, with 12 bases between. The CDR3 sequence: CASSYSMTESSYEQYF. Written as DNA, the CDR3 is TGTGCCAGCAGTTACTCTATGACAGAGAGCTCCTACGAGCAGTACTTC.

The J gene is TRBJ1-2, the V gene TRBV25-1; possibly TRBD1 for D (5 bases). Between the trimmed V and J ends, which lost 1 base and 5 bases, there was a span of 8 bases. The germline CDR1 and CDR2 sequences are MGHDK and SYGVNS. The CDR3 contains 13 residues. The CDR3 loop is CASSEWGSYGYTF. CDR3 DNA sequence: TGTGCCAGCAGTGAATGGGGGAGTTATGGCTACACCTTC.

The chain uses TRBV2 and TRBJ2-3, with D unclear. This CDR3 has 14 residues. The V and J ends lost 3 bases and 3 bases respectively, with 10 bases between them. CDR1 and CDR2 from the germline V gene are SNHLY and FYNNEI. CDR3 DNA: TGTGCCAGCAGTGAGGGTGGCGGTACAGATACGCAGTATTTT. Encoded protein: CASSEGGGTDTQYF.

This chain connects TRBV20-1 to TRBJ2-1; 7 bases are shared with TRBD2. This CDR3 has 15 residues. J gave up 0 bases and V 5 bases, and 7 bases lay outside the gene matches. The germline V gene has CDR1 DFQATT and CDR2 SNEGSKA (reference sequence). CDR3 DNA sequence: TGCAGTGCTCCCCCCACGGGGGGCTCCTACAATGAGCAGTTCTTC. Translated: CSAPPTGGSYNEQFF.

To note about this clonotype: Being one base from a much bigger clone, this may be a read error. CDR3 sequence: CASSFMNTEAFF. As DNA, the CDR3 is TGTGCCAGCAGCTTTATGAACACTGAAGCTTTCTTT. The V gene is TRBV7-2, the J gene TRBJ1-1; D is ambiguous. V dropped 3 bases and J dropped 0 bases, with 2 bases sitting between them. The V gene's germline CDR1 is SGHTA and CDR2 FQGNSA. The CDR3 totals 12 residues.

This rearrangement joins TRBV20-1 to TRBJ1-2; 7 nucleotides align to TRBD1. The CDR3 runs 14 residues. V shed 6 bases and J 4 bases; nucleotides not matched to a gene: 11. Germline CDR1 reads DFQATT; CDR2 reads SNEGSKA (reference sequence). The CDR3 bases are TGCAGTGCCGCGCCACAGGGGTTGGGCTATGGCTACACCTTC. Its protein is CSAAPQGLGYGYTF.

This clonotype was counted between two and nine times. The chain couples TRBV6-5 to TRBJ2-3, with 10 positions matching TRBD2. J lost 4 bases, V lost 2 bases, and 6 bases had no gene match. The CDR3 has 16 amino acids. The V gene's germline CDR1 is MNHEY and CDR2 SVGAGI. The CDR3 DNA reads TGTGCCAGCAGTTACGGGGGACTAGCGAAGTCAGATACGCAGTATTTT. Its translation is CASSYGGLAKSDTQYF.

Notes on this clonotype: The junction and the germline gene differ at one end; a read error may be behind it. The chain links TRBV7-2 to TRBJ2-3; D may be TRBD1 or TRBD2 (5 bases each). The germline gives CDR1 SGHTA, CDR2 FQGNSA. The CDR3 spans 17 residues. CDR3 in DNA: TGTGCCAGCAGCCGCGCTCCCTCGGGGTACACCACAGGTACGCAGTATTTT. Its protein is CASSRAPSGYTTGTQYF.

Only a few counts were recorded for this clonotype. The V gene is TRBV30, the J gene TRBJ2-7, with no clear D. CDR1 and CDR2 (germline): GTSNPN, SVGIG (reference sequence). Trimming cost V 4 bases and J 6 bases, with 19 bases left between them. This CDR3 contains 14 residues. DNA for the CDR3: TGTGCCTGGAATTCGGCCAATCGGGCGTCCGAGCAGTACTTC. Translating it yields CAWNSANRASEQYF.

This clonotype was observed a handful of times. The chain is built from TRBV10-3 and TRBJ2-4, with 7 bases identical to TRBD2. The end of the DNA is better explained by TRBJ2-7, so the J call may be wrong. The length of the CDR3 is 13 residues. CDR1 is ENHRY and CDR2 is SYGVKD in the germline V gene. The CDR3 here is CAIASGVGNEQYF. DNA for the CDR3: TGTGCCATCGCAAGCGGGGTAGGGAACGAGCAGTACTTC.